This TCR beta chain came from a study of blood T cell repertoires in COVID-19. Study details: Material from acute and convalescent COVID-19 was sourced from the United States, Italy and Spain. Nucleic acid was either cDNA or gDNA, and it came from T cells, B-cell-depleted T cells, or PBMCs.

This clone was counted once. Source study methods: Reference gene primers were amplified, and this amplification served to estimate nucleated cell counts. Sequenced by immunoSEQ multiplex PCR; TCRdb stores in-frame clones only, minus some. V and J calls and clone size are given by that table; D and trimming were obtained from the DNA. The table lists 200,000 to 250,000 clones, around 85% of them singletons, with over 2% in the top ten. Germline V gene sequence: CDR1 MNHEY, CDR2 SVGEGT. CDR3 length: 15 residues. V lost 2 bases and J 4 bases, leaving 12 bases between the germline ends. Source material: peripheral blood. The sequence came from a woman aged 45-65 years with acute or convalescent COVID-19. The chain carries TRBV6-2 or TRBV6-3 and TRBJ1-5; tentative D call: TRBD1 (5 bases). The CDR3 sequence is CASSYPGTPNQPQHF. CDR3 nucleotide sequence: TGTGCCAGCAGTTACCCCGGGACTCCAAATCAGCCCCAGCATTTT.